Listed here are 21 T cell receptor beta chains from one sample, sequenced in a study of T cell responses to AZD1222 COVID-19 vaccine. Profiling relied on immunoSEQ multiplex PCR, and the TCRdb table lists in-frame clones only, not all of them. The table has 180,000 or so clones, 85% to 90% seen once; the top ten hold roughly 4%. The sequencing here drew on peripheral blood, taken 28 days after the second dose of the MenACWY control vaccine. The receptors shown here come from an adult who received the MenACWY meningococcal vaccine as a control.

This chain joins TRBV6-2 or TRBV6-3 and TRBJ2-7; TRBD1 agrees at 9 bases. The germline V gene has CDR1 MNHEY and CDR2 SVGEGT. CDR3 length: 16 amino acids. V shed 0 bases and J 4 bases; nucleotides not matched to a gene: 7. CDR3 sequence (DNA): TGTGCCAGCAGTTACTCGAACCTGGGACAGGGTTACGAGCAGTACTTC. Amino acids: CASSYSNLGQGYEQYF.

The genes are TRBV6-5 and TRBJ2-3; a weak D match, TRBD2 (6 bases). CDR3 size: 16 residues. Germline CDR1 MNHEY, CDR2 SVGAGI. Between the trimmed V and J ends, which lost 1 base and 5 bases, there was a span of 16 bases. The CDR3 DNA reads TGTGCCAGCAGTTACTTTTGGGGGGTAGGGGAAGATACGCAGTATTTT. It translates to CASSYFWGVGEDTQYF.

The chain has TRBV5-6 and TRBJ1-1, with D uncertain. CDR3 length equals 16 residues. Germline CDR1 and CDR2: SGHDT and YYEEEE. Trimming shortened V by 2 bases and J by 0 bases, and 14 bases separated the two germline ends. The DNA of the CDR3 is TGTGCCAGCAGCTTAACGGGAAACCTTATGAACACTGAAGCTTTCTTT. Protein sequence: CASSLTGNLMNTEAFF.

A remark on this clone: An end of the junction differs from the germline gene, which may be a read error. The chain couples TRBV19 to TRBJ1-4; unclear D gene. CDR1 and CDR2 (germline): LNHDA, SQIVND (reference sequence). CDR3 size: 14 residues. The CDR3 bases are TGTGCCACCGCTCCATTGAAATCGGGAGACTACTCTGGATTT. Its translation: CATAPLKSGDYSGF.

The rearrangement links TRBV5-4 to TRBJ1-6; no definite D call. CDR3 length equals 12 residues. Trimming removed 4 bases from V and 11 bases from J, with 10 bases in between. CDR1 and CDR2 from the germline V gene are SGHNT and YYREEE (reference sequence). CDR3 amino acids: CASSTLGAPLHF. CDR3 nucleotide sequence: TGTGCCAGCAGCACCTTAGGAGCACCCCTCCACTTT.

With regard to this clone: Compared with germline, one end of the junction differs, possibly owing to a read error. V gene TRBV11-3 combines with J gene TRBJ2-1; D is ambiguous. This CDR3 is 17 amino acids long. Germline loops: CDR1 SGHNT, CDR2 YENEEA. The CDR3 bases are TGTGCCAGCAGCCTAGAAGGGCACTCAAGCTCCTACAATGAGCAGTTCTTC. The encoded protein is CASSLEGHSSSYNEQFF.

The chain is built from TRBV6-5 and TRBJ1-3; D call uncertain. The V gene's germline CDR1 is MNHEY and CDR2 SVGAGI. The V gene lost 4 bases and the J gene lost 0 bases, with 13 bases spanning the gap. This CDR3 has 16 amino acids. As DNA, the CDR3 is TGTGCCAGCAGTTTGGAGGGAGTTGGCTCTGGAAACACCATATATTTT. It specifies CASSLEGVGSGNTIYF.

CDR3 residues: CAIAPGQGNSPLHF. CDR3 coding DNA: TGCGCCATCGCGCCGGGACAGGGTAATTCACCCCTCCACTTT. This sequence joins TRBV5-1 and TRBJ1-6, with 9 bases matching TRBD1. The CDR3 contains 14 residues. J was trimmed by 6 bases and V by 9 bases; bases with no gene match: 7. Germline-derived CDR1 and CDR2 are SGHRS and YFSETQ.

The CDR3 DNA follows: TGCAGCGTCGAAACAGGCCTCGGGGGCAATCAGCCCCAGCATTTT. Protein sequence: CSVETGLGGNQPQHF. The chain carries TRBV29-1 and TRBJ1-5; weak D call: TRBD1 (5 bases). V lost 6 bases and J lost 2, with 17 bases in between. This CDR3 is built from 15 residues. Germline lookup yields CDR1 SQVTM and CDR2 ANQGSEA.

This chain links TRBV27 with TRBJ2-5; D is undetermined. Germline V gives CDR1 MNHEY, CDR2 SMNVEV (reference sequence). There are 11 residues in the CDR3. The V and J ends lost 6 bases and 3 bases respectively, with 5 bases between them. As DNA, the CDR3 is TGTGCCAGCAGCCGTAAAGAGACCCAGTACTTC. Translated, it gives CASSRKETQYF.

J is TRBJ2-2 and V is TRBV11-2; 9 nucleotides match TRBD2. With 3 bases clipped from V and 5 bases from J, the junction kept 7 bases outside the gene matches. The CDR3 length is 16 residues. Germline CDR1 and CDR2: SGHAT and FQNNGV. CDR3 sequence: CASSLGGTSRTGELFF. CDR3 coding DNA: TGTGCCAGCAGCTTGGGGGGGACTAGCAGGACCGGGGAGCTGTTTTTT. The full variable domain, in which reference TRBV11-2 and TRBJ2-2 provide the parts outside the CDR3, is EAGVAQSPRYKIIEKRQSVAFWCNPISGHATLYWYQQILGQGPKLLIQFQNNGVVDDSQLPKDRFSAERLKGVDSTLKIQPAKLEDSAVYLCASSLGGTSRTGELFFGEGSRLTVL.

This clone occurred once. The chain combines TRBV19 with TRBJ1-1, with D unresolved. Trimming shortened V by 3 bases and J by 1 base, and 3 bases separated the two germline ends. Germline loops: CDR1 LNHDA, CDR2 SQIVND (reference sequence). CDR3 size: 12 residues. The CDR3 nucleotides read TGTGCCAGTAGTATTGAGAACACTGAAGCTTTCTTT. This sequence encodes CASSIENTEAFF.

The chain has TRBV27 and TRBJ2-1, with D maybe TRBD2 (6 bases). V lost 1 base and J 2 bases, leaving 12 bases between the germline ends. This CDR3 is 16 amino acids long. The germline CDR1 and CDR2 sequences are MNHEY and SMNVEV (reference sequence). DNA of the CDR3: TGTGCCAGCAGTTTATTTGGGGGGAAGGCCTACAATGAGCAGTTCTTC. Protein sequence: CASSLFGGKAYNEQFF.

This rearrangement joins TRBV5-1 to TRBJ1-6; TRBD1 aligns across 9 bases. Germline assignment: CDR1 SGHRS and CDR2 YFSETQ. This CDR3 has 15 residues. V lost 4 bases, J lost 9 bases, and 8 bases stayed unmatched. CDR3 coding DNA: TGCGCCAGCAGCACCGGACAGGGGAAGGGTTCACCCCTCCACTTT. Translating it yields CASSTGQGKGSPLHF. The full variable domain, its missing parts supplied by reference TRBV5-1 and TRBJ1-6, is KAGVTQTPRYLIKTRGQQVTLSCSPISGHRSVSWYQQTPGQGLQFLFEYFSETQRNKGNFPGRFSGRQFSNSRSEMNVSTLELGDSALYLCASSTGQGKGSPLHFGNGTRLTVT.

CDR3 in DNA: TGTGCCAGCAGCGAACAGGGGTTCGCCGGGGAGCTGTTTTTT. Translated, it gives CASSEQGFAGELFF. The genes are TRBV9 and TRBJ2-2; 7 bases fit TRBD1. CDR3 length equals 14 residues. The germline V gene encodes CDR1 SGDLS and CDR2 YYNGEE. The V gene end was trimmed by 3 bases and the J gene end by 6 bases; junction bases not matched to a gene: 5.

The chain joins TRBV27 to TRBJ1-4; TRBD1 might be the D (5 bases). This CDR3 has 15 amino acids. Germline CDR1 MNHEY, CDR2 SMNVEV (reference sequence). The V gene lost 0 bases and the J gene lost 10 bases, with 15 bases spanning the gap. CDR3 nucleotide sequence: TGTGCCAGCAGTTTATCAGCAGGGTCCGGAACAAAACTGTTTTTT. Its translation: CASSLSAGSGTKLFF.

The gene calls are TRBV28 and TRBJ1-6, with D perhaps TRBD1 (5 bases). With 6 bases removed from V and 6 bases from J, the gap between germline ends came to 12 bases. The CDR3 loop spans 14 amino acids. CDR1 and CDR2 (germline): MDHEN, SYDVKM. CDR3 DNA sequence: TGTGCCAGCAGCCAGACAGATTTTAATTCACCCCTCCACTTT. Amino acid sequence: CASSQTDFNSPLHF.

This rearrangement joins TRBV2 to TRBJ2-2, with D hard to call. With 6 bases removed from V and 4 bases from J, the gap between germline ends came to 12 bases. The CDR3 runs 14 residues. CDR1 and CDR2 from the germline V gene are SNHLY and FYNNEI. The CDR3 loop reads CASSDRGSTGELFF. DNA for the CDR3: TGTGCCAGCAGCGACCGTGGTAGCACCGGGGAGCTGTTTTTT.

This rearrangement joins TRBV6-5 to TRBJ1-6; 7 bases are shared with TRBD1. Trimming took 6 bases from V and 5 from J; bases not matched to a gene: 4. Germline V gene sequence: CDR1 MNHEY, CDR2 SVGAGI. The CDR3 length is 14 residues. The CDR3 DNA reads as TGTGCCAGCAGACAGGGGTTTGATAATTCACCCCTCCACTTT. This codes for CASRQGFDNSPLHF.

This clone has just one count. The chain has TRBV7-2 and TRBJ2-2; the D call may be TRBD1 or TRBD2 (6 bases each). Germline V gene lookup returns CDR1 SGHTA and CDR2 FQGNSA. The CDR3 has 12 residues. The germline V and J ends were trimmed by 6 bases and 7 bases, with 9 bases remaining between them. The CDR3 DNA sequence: TGTGCCAGCAGAGGGGGGAACGGGGAGCTGTTTTTT. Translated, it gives CASRGGNGELFF.

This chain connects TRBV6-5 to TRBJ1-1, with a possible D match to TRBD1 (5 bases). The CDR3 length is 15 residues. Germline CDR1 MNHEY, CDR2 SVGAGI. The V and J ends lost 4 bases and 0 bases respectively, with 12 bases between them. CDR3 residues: CASSWAGIMNTEAFF. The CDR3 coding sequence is TGTGCCAGCAGTTGGGCAGGGATTATGAACACTGAAGCTTTCTTT.